The clone carrying this T cell receptor beta chain was counted ten times or more. Its antigen is not known. The data originate from a study of molecular identifiers for immune sequencing clone quantification. The wider study: Five portions were made in replicates from RNA of approximately 22,000 or 94,000 naive CD8 cells, and four underwent sequencing. Whole-study results and caveats: Clonotypes surpassing 20 RNA copies contained over 98% of effector molecules, versus under 1% in naive cells.

Naive CD8 T cells were FACS-sorted by CD8+CD4-CCR7+CD45RA+ markers. TCRdb processed the PCR reads anew with MiXCR; each CDR3 protein has one entry. The data show 600,000 to 650,000 distinct CDR3 sequences, nearly 20% seen once. The germline V gene has CDR1 LNHDA and CDR2 SQIVND (reference sequence). J lost 8 bases, V lost 3 bases, and 9 bases had no gene match. The CDR3 runs to 15 residues. The source of this sequence is a human donor in good health. Some libraries in this study had Jurkat cell RNA spiked in. The chain couples TRBV19 to TRBJ2-1; 8 bases line up with TRBD1. The sample consisted of naive CD8+ T cells from blood, with Jurkat cell RNA spiked in. Subset noted: FACS-sorted CD8+CD4-CCR7+CD45RA+ naive T cells. The CDR3 DNA follows: TGTGCCAGTAGTATCGAAGGACAGGGTCGGGATGAGCAGTTCTTC. Translating it yields CASSIEGQGRDEQFF. The full variable domain, its missing parts supplied by reference TRBV19 and TRBJ2-1, is DGGITQSPKYLFRKEGQNVTLSCEQNLNHDAMYWYRQDPGQGLRLIYYSQIVNDFQKGDIAEGYSVSREKKESFPLTVTSAQKNPTAFYLCASSIEGQGRDEQFFGPGTRLTVL.